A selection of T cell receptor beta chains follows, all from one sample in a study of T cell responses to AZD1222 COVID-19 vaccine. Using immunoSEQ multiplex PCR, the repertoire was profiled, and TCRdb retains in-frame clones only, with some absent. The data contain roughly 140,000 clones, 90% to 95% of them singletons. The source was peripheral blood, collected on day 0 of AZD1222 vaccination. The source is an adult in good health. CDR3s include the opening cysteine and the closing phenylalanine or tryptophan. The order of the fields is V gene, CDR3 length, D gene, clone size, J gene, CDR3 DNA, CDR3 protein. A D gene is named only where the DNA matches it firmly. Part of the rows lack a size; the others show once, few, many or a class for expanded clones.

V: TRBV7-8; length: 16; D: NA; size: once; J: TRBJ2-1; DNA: TGTGCCAGCAGTCTTGGGTTGGGCAGGGTCAACAATGAGCAGTTCTTC; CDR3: CASSLGLGRVNNEQFF
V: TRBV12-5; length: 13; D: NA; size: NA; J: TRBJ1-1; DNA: TGTGCTAGTGGTTCCTCGAATGCCGCTGAAGCTTTCTTT; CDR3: CASGSSNAAEAFF
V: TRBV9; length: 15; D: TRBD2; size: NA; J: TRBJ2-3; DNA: TGTGCCAGCAGCCTGGGGACTAGCGGCACAGATACGCAGTATTTT; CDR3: CASSLGTSGTDTQYF
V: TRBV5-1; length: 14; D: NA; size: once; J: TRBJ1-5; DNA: TGCGCCAGCAGCTTGGAGGGCAGCAATCAGCCCCAGCATTTT; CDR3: CASSLEGSNQPQHF
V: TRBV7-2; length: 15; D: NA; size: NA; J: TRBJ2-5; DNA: TGTGCCAGCAGCTTAGTTTTCTGGGTAGGAGAGACCCAGTACTTC; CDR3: CASSLVFWVGETQYF
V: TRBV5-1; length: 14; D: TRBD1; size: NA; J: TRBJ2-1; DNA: TGCGCCAGCAGCAGACAGGGGGTCAACAATGAGCAGTTCTTC; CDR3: CASSRQGVNNEQFF
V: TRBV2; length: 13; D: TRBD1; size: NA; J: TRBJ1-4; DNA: TGTGCCATTCAACAAGGGACAGAAGAAAAACTGTTTTTT; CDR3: CAIQQGTEEKLFF
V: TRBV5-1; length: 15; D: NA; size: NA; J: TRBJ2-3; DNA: TGCGCCAGCAGCTTTTGGGCGGAGAGCACAGATACGCAGTATTTT; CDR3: CASSFWAESTDTQYF
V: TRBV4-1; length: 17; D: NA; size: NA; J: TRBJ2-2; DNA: TGCGCCAGCAGCCAGAACGCGGTGCCCCCCGGCACCGGGGAGCTGTTTTTT; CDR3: CASSQNAVPPGTGELFF
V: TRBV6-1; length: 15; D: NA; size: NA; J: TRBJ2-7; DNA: TGTGCCAGCAGTGACGGGGGGACAAGCACACACGAGCAGTACTTC; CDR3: CASSDGGTSTHEQYF
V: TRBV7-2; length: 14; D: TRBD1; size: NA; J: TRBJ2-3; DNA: TGTGCCAGCAGCTTCCGACAGGGGGGGGATACGCAGTATTTT; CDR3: CASSFRQGGDTQYF
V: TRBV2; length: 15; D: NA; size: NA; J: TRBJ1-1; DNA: TGTGCCAGCAGAGAAACTTTGGCGGGGAACACTGAAGCTTTCTTT; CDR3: CASRETLAGNTEAFF
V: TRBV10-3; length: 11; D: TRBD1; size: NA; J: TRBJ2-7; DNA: TGTGCCACCTACACAGGGGACGAGCAGTACTTC; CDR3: CATYTGDEQYF
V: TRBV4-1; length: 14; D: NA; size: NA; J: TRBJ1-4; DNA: TGCGCCAGCAGCCGACGGGCAACTAATGAAAAACTGTTTTTT; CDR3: CASSRRATNEKLFF
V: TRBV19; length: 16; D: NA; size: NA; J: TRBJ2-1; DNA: TGTGCCAGTAGTATCCAGGGCTCGACATCCTACAATGAGCAGTTCTTC; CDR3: CASSIQGSTSYNEQFF
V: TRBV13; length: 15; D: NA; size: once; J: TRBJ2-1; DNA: TGTGCCAGCAGCTTAGGAATAGCGGTCAACAATGAGCAGTTCTTC; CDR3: CASSLGIAVNNEQFF
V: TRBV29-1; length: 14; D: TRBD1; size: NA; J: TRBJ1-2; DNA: TGCAGCGTTTTCCCCACCGGGACAGAGTATGGCTACACCTTC; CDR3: CSVFPTGTEYGYTF
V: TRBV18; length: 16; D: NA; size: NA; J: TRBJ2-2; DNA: TGTGCCAGCTCACCTTCTATGAGGGGCGGAGCCGGGGAGCTGTTTTTT; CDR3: CASSPSMRGGAGELFF
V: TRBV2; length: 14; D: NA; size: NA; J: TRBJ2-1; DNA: TGTGCCAGCAGTGGTGAGAATTTTAGGGCTGAGCAGTTCTTC; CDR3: CASSGENFRAEQFF
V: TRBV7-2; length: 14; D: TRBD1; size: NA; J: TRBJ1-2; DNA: TGTGCCAGCAGCGAGGCGGGGACAGGGGATGGCTACACCTTC; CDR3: CASSEAGTGDGYTF
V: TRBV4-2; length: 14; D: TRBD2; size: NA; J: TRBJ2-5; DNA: TGTGCCAGCTCGATAGGGACTAGCGGTGAGACCCAGTACTTC; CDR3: CASSIGTSGETQYF
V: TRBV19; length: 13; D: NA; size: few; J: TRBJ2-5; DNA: TGTGCCAGTAGTACAGGGGTCCAAGAGACCCAGTACTTC; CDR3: CASSTGVQETQYF
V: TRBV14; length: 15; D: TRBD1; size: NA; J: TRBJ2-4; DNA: TGTGCCAGCAGCCTACTAACAGGGGGCAAAAACATTCAGTACTTC; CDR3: CASSLLTGGKNIQYF
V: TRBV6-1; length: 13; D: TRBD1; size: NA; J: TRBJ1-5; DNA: TGTGCCAGCAGTGAATCTACAGGGGGGCCCCAGCATTTT; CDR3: CASSESTGGPQHF
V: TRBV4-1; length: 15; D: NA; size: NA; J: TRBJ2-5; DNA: TGCGCCAGCACCCCCCCCAAGGGGGAGGGAGAGACCCAGTACTTC; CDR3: CASTPPKGEGETQYF
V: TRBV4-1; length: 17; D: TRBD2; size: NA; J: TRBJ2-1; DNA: TGCGCCAGCAGCCAGCGGGGACTAGCGGGAGTTGGGAATGAGCAGTTCTTC; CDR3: CASSQRGLAGVGNEQFF